This entry is about one T cell receptor (beta chain). The target antigen is unknown. This specimen comes from a study of chemoradiotherapy in HPV16-positive cancers. Whole-study findings and limits: HPV-responsive T-cell expansion during chemoradiotherapy was linked to improved recurrence-free survival in HPV16-positive patients. Non-HPV-specific T cells did not expand in tumors during treatment, whereas candidate HPV-specific clones and E7-related motifs did.

With V trimmed by 9 bases and J by 11 bases, 11 bases remained unmatched. Germline CDR1 reads WSHSY; CDR2 reads SAAADI. This CDR3 is built from 12 residues. Produced via immunoSEQ multiplex PCR; TCRdb's table is partial and in-frame only. The sample lists about 5,000 clones; 85% to 95% were seen once. The clonotype originates from a human donor with HPV-associated anogenital cancer. The J gene is TRBJ1-1, the V gene TRBV10-2, with 8 positions matching TRBD1. The sample here was taken from a patient who underwent chemoradiotherapy. CDR3 coding DNA: TGCGCCAGTAGGACAGGGTCCACGGTGGCTTTCTTT. This sequence encodes CASRTGSTVAFF.